Listed below are T cell receptor beta chains from one sample, sequenced in a study of control samples from healthy donors and cancer patients. Libraries were prepared by immunoSEQ multiplex PCR; TCRdb keeps only in-frame clonotypes and omits some of them. The data contain about 120,000 clones, more than 80% of them singletons. Sequences were obtained from blood. The receptors shown here come from a man aged 35-49 years in good health. CDR3s include the opening cysteine and the closing phenylalanine or tryptophan. The order of the fields is clone size, J gene, CDR3 length, V gene, D gene, CDR3 DNA, CDR3 protein. The D gene is left open where the match is weak. Clone size, where shown, is once, few, many, or a class for clones that have expanded.

.	TRBJ1-6	13	TRBV19	.	TGTGCCAGTAAGACAGCACCTAATTCACCCCTCCACTTT	CASKTAPNSPLHF
.	TRBJ2-7	13	TRBV7-3	.	TGTGCCAGCAGCCGGCGGGCAAATTACGAGCAGTACTTC	CASSRRANYEQYF
.	TRBJ1-5	13	TRBV18	.	TGTGCCAGCTCACCGGGGGGCGGGCAGCCCCAGCATTTT	CASSPGGGQPQHF
.	TRBJ1-1	18	TRBV21-1	.	TGTGCCAGCAGCAAAGCGTGGTTTGCACAGCGGGAAAACACTGAAGCTTTCTTT	CASSKAWFAQRENTEAFF
.	TRBJ1-4	16	TRBV6-4	.	TGTGCCAGCAGTGACTCGGACCAAGCAACTAATGAAAAACTGTTTTTT	CASSDSDQATNEKLFF
.	TRBJ1-6	12	TRBV18	.	TGTGCCAGCTCACTAGGAATTCCACCCCTCCACTTT	CASSLGIPPLHF
.	TRBJ1-1	14	TRBV10-1	.	TGCGCCAGCAGTCGAGACGGGAGCTCCGCTGAAGCTTTCTTT	CASSRDGSSAEAFF
.	TRBJ1-1	13	TRBV18	.	TGTGCCAGCTCAGGACGGATAAACACTGAAGCTTTCTTT	CASSGRINTEAFF
once	TRBJ1-1	14	TRBV7-8	.	TGTGCCAGCAGCTTGGGCGGGGGGATGGCTGAAGCTTTCTTT	CASSLGGGMAEAFF
.	TRBJ2-6	17	TRBV2	TRBD2	TGTGCCAGCAGGGCCGAGCGGGGCTACTCTGGGGCCAACGTCCTGACTTTC	CASRAERGYSGANVLTF
.	TRBJ1-6	16	TRBV2	TRBD1	TGTGCCAGCAGTGTGGACAGGAGCTCGAATAATTCACCCCTCCACTTT	CASSVDRSSNNSPLHF
.	TRBJ1-3	17	TRBV21-1	.	TGTGCCAGCAGCAAAGTTAGGACATATAGCTCTGGAAACACCATATATTTT	CASSKVRTYSSGNTIYF
few	TRBJ1-6	14	TRBV3-1/TRBV3-2	.	TGTGCCAGCAGCCAATCGGGGGGCTCCGTGGCCCTCCACTTT	CASSQSGGSVALHF
.	TRBJ2-7	15	TRBV11-2	.	TGTGCCAGCAGCTTAGAGCCCGGGGCATCCTACGAGCAGTACTTC	CASSLEPGASYEQYF
.	TRBJ1-1	14	TRBV2	TRBD1	TGTGCCAGCAGGACAGGGGCCTTGAACACTGAAGCTTTCTTT	CASRTGALNTEAFF
.	TRBJ1-2	15	TRBV30	.	TGTGCCTGGAGGTCATTGACGAGGGGGGGACTTGGCTACACCTTC	CAWRSLTRGGLGYTF
.	TRBJ2-3	14	TRBV27	.	TGTGCCAGGGTACCCGGACGGGCCATGGATACGCAGTATTTT	CARVPGRAMDTQYF
.	TRBJ1-4	16	TRBV7-9	.	TGTGCCAGCAGCCCCCGAGACAGTGCAACTAATGAAAAACTGTTTTTT	CASSPRDSATNEKLFF
.	TRBJ2-3	15	TRBV5-1	.	TGCGCCAGCAGCTTGGATGGGGGTGGAACAGATACGCAGTATTTT	CASSLDGGGTDTQYF
.	TRBJ2-7	12	TRBV2	TRBD1	TGTGCCAGCAGACCAACAGGGGGCGAGCAGTACTTC	CASRPTGGEQYF
.	TRBJ2-7	12	TRBV27	.	TGTGCCGTTTCGGACAGACTATCAGAGCAGTACTTC	CAVSDRLSEQYF
once	TRBJ1-2	14	TRBV3-1/TRBV3-2	.	TGTGCCAGCAGCCGAACAGGGAACGAGGATGGCTACACCTTC	CASSRTGNEDGYTF
.	TRBJ2-1	14	TRBV19	.	TGTGCCAGTAGTATCGGACCCATCTACAATGAGCAGTTCTTC	CASSIGPIYNEQFF
.	TRBJ2-1	14	TRBV5-1	TRBD1	TGCGCCAGCTTCCGGGACAGCTCCTACAATGAGCAGTTCTTC	CASFRDSSYNEQFF
.	TRBJ2-7	15	TRBV27	.	TGTGCCAGCAGTTCCCTTTTCGAGGGCCACAGAGAGCAGTACTTC	CASSSLFEGHREQYF
.	TRBJ2-2	16	TRBV5-1	.	TGCGCCAGCAGCTTGGAAGGGCAGGGGAACACCGGGGAGCTGTTTTTT	CASSLEGQGNTGELFF
.	TRBJ2-5	14	TRBV7-9	TRBD1	TGTGCCAGCAGCTCGAGGGACAGGGTAGAGACCCAGTACTTC	CASSSRDRVETQYF
.	TRBJ2-2	14	TRBV2	TRBD1	TGTGCCAGCGCGGACAGGGGTTCGTCCGGGGAGCTGTTTTTT	CASADRGSSGELFF
.	TRBJ2-3	16	TRBV5-1	TRBD2	TGCGCCAGCAGCCCGGGACTAGCGGGGGGGCCGGAGACGCAGTATTTT	CASSPGLAGGPETQYF
few	TRBJ2-1	13	TRBV19	.	TGTGCCAGTAGTTTCACGGCCTCGAATGAGCAGTTCTTC	CASSFTASNEQFF
.	TRBJ1-6	14	TRBV11-2	.	TGTGCCAGCAGCGTGGATCGGGGGCGTTCACCCCTCCACTTT	CASSVDRGRSPLHF
once	TRBJ1-1	14	TRBV7-8	.	TGTGCCAGCAGCCCAACAGGTTTGAACACTGAAGCTTTCTTT	CASSPTGLNTEAFF